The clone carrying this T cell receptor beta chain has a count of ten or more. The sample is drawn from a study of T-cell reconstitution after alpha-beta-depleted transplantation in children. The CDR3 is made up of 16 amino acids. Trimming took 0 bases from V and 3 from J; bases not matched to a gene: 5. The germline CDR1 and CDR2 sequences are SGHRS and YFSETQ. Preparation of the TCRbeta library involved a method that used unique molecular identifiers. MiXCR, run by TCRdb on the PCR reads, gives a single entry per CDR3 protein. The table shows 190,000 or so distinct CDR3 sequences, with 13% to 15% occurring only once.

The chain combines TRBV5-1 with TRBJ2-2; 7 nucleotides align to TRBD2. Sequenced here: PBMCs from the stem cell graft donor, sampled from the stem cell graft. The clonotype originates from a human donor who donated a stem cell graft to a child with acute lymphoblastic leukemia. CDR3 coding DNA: TGCGCCAGCAGCTTGGTCCCGGGAGGAGACACCGGGGAGCTGTTTTTT. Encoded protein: CASSLVPGGDTGELFF.